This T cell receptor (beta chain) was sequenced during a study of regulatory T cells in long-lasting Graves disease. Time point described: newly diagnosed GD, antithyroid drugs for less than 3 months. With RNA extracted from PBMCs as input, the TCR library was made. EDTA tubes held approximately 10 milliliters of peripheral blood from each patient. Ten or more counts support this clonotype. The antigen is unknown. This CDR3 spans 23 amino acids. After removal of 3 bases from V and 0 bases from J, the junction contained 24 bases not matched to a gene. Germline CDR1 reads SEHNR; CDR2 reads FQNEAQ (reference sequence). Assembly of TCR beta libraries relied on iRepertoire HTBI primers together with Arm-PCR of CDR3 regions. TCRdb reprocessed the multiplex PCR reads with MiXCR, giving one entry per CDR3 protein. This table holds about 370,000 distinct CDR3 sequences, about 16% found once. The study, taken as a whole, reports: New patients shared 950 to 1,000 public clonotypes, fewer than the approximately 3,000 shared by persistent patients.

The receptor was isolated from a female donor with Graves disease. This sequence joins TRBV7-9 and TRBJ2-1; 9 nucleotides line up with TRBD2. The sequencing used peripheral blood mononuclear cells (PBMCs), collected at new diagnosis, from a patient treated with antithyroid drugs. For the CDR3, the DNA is TGTGCCAGCAGCTTCCGAGAGACCATCGGGACTAGCCTTTTAGAGAGCTCCTACAATGAGCAGTTCTTC. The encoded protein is CASSFRETIGTSLLESSYNEQFF.